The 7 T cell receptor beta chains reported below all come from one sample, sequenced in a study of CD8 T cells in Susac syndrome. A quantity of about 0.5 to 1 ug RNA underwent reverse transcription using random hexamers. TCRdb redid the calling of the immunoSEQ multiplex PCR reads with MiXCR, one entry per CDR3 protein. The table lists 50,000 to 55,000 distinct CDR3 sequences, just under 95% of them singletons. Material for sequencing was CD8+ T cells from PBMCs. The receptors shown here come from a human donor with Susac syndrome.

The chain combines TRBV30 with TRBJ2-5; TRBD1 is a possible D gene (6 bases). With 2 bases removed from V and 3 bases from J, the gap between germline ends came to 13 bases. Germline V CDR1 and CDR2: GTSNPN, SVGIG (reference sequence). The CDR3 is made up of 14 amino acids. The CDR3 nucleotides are TGTGCCTGGAGTTTCTCGGACAGAGAAGAGACCCAGTACTTC. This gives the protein CAWSFSDREETQYF.

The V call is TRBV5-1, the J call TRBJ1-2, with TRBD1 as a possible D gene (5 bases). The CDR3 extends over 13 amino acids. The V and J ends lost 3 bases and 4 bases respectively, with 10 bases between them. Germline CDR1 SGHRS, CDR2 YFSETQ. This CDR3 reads CASSSRDLYGYTF. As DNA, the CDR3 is TGCGCCAGCAGCTCCCGGGACCTCTATGGCTACACCTTC.

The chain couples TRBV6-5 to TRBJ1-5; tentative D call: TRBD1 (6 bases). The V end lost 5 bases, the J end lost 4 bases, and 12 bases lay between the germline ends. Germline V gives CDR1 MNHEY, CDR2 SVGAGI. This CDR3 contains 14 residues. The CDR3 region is CASSRTGANQPQHF. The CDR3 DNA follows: TGTGCCAGCAGTAGGACGGGGGCTAATCAGCCCCAGCATTTT.

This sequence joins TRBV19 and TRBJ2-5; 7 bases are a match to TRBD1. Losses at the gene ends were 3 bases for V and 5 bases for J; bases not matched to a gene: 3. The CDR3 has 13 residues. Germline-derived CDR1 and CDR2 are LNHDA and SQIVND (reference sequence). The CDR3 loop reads CASSIDRAETQYF. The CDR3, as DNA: TGTGCCAGTAGTATCGACAGGGCGGAGACCCAGTACTTC.

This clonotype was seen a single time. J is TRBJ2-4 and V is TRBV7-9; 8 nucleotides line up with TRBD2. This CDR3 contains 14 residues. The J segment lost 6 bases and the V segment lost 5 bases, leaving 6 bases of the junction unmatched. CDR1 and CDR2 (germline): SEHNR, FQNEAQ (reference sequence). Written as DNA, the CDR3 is TGTGCCAGCAGCGGGGAGCGGGGGCGAAACATTCAGTACTTC. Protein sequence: CASSGERGRNIQYF.

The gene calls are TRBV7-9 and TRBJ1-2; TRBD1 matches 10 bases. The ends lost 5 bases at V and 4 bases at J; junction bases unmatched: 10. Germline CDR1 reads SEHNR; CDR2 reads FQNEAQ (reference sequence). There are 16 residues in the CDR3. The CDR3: CASSLSGTGAPYGYTF. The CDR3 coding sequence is TGTGCCAGCAGCCTCTCTGGGACAGGGGCACCCTATGGCTACACCTTC.

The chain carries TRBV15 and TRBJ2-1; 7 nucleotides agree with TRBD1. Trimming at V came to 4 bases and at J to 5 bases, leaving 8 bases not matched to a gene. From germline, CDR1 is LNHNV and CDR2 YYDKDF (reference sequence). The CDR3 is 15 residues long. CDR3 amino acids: CATSNEGAPDNEQFF. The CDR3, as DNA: TGTGCCACCAGCAACGAGGGGGCGCCGGACAATGAGCAGTTCTTC.